This T cell receptor (beta chain) was sequenced during a study of T cells after yellow fever vaccination. This clonotype was picked up a small number of times. Its cognate antigen is unknown. Study findings and constraints: CD4 and CD8 compartments shared a small share of clonotypes. Post-booster repertoires contained most primary-vaccination clones again (approximately 97% CD4, about 90% CD8).

Trimming shortened V by 3 bases and J by 5 bases, and 19 bases separated the two germline ends. This CDR3 is built from 15 residues. The germline gives CDR1 SQVTM, CDR2 ANQGSEA. Universal primer sites and UMIs were introduced during 5'RACE template-switching synthesis of TCR cDNA. TCRdb redid the calling of the 5' RACE reads with MiXCR, one entry per CDR3 protein. The data hold approximately 610,000 distinct CDR3 sequences, with about 15% observed a single time. This sequence joins TRBV29-1 and TRBJ2-5, with D unresolved. The sequence derives from a young man who received the YFV17D yellow fever vaccine. Sample: PBMCs, taken roughly 5 days after the first yellow fever vaccination. DNA for the CDR3: TGCAGCGTTGAGTTATTAGGCGACAACCGTGAGACCCAGTACTTC. Translating gives CSVELLGDNRETQYF.